Listed here is a single T cell receptor (beta chain). The data stem from a study of cytomegalovirus exposure and HLA in healthy donors. PCR primers comprised 60 Vbeta and 13 Jbeta primers. Libraries were prepared by immunoSEQ multiplex PCR; TCRdb keeps only in-frame clonotypes and omits some of them. The repertoire holds 150,000 to 200,000 clones, around 78% seen once, with 2.5% to 3.5% in the top ten. This receptor was obtained from a woman aged 50 to 60 in good health and CMV-seropositive. Sequencing was done on a sample of PBMCs.

The CDR3: CASTWGQTSGGGYTF. DNA for the CDR3: TGTGCCAGCACCTGGGGACAGACGAGCGGCGGTGGCTACACCTTC. The gene calls are TRBV5-4 and TRBJ1-2; 7 bases are shared with TRBD1. CDR1 is SGHNT, CDR2 YYREEE, per germline (reference sequence). The V and J ends lost 6 bases and 7 bases, in that order; junction bases with no gene match: 15. The CDR3 spans 15 residues.